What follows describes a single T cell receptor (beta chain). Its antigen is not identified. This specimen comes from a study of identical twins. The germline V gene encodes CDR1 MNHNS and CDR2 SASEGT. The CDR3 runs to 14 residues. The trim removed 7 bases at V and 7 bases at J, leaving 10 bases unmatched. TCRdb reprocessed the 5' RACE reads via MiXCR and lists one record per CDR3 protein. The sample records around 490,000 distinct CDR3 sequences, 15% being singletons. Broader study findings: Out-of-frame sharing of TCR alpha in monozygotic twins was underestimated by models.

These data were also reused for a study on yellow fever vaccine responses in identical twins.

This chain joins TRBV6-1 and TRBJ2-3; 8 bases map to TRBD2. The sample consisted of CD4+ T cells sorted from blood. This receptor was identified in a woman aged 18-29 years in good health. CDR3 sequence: CASTLGSGKNTQYF. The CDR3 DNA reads TGTGCCAGCACCCTGGGTAGCGGGAAGAATACGCAGTATTTT.